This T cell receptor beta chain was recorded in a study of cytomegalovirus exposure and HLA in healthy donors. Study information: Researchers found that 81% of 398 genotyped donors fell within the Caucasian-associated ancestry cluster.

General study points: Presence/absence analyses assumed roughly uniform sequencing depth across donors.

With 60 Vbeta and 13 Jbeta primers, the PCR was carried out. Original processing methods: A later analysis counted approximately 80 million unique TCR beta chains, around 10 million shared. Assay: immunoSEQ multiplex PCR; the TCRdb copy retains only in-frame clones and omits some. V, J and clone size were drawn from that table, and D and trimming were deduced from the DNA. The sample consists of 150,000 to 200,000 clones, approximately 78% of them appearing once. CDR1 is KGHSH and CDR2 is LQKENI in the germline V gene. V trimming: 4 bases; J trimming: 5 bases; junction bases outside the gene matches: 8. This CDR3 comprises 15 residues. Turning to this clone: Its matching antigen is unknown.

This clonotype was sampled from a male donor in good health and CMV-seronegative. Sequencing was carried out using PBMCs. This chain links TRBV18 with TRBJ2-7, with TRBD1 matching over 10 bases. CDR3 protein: CASSLNTGTGDEQYF. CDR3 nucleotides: TGTGCCAGCTCACTAAATACCGGGACAGGGGACGAGCAGTACTTC.